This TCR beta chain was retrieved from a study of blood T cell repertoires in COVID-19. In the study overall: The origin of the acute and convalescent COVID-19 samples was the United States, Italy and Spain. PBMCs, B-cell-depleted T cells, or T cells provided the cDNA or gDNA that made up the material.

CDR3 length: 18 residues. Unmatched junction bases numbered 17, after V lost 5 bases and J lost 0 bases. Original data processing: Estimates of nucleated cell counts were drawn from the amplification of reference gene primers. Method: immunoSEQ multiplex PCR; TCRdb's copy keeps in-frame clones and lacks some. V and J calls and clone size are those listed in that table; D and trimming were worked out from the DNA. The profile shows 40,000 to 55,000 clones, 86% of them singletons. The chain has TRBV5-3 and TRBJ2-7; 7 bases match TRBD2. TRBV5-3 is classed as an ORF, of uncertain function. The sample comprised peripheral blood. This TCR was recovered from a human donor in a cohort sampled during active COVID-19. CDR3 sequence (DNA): TGTGCCAGAAGGGCCCTGCTACCCGGACTAGGGGCCTCCTACGAGCAGTACTTC. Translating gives CARRALLPGLGASYEQYF.